This T cell receptor (beta chain) was identified in a study of blood T cells in healthy people across ages. This clonotype showed up just a few times. The germline V and J ends were trimmed by 5 bases and 0 bases, with 11 bases remaining between them. The CDR3 extends over 14 amino acids. Germline V gives CDR1 LNHNV, CDR2 YYDKDF (reference sequence). Primed by a sample-barcoded 5' primer and a J-beta primer mix, a second PCR proceeded for roughly 6 to 12 cycles. TCRdb itself ran the 5' RACE reads through MiXCR, one entry per CDR3 protein. Of around 850,000 distinct CDR3 sequences listed, around 36% were seen once; the top ten hold 10% to 15%.

The chain recombines TRBV15 with TRBJ2-7; tentative D call: TRBD2 (6 bases). The sequenced material came from blood. The source of this sequence is a man younger than 35 in good health. The CDR3 reads CATSWDGSSYEQYF. The CDR3 DNA reads TGTGCCACCAGCTGGGACGGGAGCTCCTACGAGCAGTACTTC.